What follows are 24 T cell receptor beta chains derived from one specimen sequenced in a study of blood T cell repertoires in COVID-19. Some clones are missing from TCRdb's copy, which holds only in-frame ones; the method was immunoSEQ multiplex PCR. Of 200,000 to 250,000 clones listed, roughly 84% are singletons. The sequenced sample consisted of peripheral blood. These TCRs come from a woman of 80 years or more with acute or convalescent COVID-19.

CDR3 DNA sequence: TGTGCCAGCAGCTTAGGATCCACGACAGACACTGAAGCTTTCTTT. This codes for CASSLGSTTDTEAFF. This rearrangement joins TRBV7-9 to TRBJ1-1; D perhaps matches TRBD1 (5 bases). From germline, CDR1 is SEHNR and CDR2 FQNEAQ (reference sequence). V dropped 1 base and J dropped 3 bases, with 12 bases sitting between them. The CDR3 is 15 amino acids. Full variable domain (missing parts from reference TRBV7-9 and TRBJ1-1): DTGVSQNPRHKITKRGQNVTFRCDPISEHNRLYWYRQTLGQGPEFLTYFQNEAQLEKSRLLSDRFSAERPKGSFSTLEIQRTEQGDSAMYLCASSLGSTTDTEAFFGQGTRLTVV.

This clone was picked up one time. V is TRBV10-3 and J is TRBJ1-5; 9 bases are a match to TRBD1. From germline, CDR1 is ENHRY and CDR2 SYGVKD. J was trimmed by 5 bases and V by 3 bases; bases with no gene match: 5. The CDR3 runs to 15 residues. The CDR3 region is CAISDRDRADQPQHF. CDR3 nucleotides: TGTGCCATCAGTGACCGGGACAGGGCCGATCAGCCCCAGCATTTT.

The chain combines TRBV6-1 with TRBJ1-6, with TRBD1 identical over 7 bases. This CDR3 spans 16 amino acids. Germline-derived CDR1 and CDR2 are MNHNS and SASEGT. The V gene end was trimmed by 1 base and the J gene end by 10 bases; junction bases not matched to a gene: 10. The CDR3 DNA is TGTGCCAGCAGTGAAGTGGCCGGGACAGCGAGCTCACCCCTCCACTTT. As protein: CASSEVAGTASSPLHF.

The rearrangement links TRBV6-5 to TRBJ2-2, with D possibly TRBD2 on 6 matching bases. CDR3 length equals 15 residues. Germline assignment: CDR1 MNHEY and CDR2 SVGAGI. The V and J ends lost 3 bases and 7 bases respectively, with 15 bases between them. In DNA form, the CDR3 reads TGTGCCAGCAGTTATATCCCGGGGCGGGGCGGGGAGCTGTTTTTT. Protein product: CASSYIPGRGGELFF.

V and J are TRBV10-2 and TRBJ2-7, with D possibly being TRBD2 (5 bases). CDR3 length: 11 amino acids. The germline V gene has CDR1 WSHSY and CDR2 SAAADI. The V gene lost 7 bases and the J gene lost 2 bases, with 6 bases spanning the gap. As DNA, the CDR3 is TGCGCCAGCATGGAGGCCTACGAGCAGTACTTC. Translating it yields CASMEAYEQYF.

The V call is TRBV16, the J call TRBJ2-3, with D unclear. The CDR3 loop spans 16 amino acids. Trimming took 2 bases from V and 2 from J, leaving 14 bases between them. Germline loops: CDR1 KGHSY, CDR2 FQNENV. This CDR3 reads CASSQGVSPPTDTQYF. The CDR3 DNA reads TGTGCCAGCAGCCAAGGAGTGTCACCCCCCACAGATACGCAGTATTTT. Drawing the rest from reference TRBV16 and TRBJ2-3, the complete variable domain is GEEVAQTPKHLVRGEGQKAKLYCAPIKGHSYVFWYQQVLKNEFKFLISFQNENVFDETGMPKERFSAKCLPNSPCSLEIQATKLEDSAVYFCASSQGVSPPTDTQYFGPGTRLTVL.

This CDR3 reads CASSTPGEAFF. The CDR3 region has the DNA TGTGCCAGCAGCACTCCCGGGGAAGCTTTCTTT. The chain is built from TRBV6-5 and TRBJ1-1, with no clear D. The germline V and J ends were trimmed by 6 bases and 8 bases, with 10 bases remaining between them. CDR3 length equals 11 residues. Germline V CDR1 and CDR2: MNHEY, SVGAGI.

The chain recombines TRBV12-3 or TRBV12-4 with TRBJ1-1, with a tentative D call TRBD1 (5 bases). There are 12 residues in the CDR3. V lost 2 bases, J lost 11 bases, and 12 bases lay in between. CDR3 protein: CASSLWGVGAFF. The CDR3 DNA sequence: TGTGCCAGCAGTTTATGGGGGGTGGGCGCTTTCTTT.

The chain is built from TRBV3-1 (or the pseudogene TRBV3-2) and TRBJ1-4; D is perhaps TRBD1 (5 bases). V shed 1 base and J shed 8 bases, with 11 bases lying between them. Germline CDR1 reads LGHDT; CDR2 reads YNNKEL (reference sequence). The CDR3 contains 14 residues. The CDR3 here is CASSQVTGGEKLFF. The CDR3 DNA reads TGTGCCAGCAGCCAAGTTACGGGGGGGGAAAAACTGTTTTTT.

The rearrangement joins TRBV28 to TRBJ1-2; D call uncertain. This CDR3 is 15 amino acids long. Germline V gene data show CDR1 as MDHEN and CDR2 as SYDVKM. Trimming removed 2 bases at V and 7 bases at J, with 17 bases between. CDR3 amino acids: CASSLTQFHKSGYTF. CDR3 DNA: TGTGCCAGCAGTTTAACGCAGTTCCATAAAAGTGGCTACACCTTC.

The DNA for the CDR3 is TGTGCCAGCAGCTTAGGGAGACAACTGTTTTTT. Encoded protein: CASSLGRQLFF. The chain recombines TRBV7-2 with TRBJ1-4; D remains ambiguous. This CDR3 is 11 amino acids long. Trimming pared 1 base from V and 12 bases from J, leaving 6 bases between. CDR1 and CDR2 from the germline V gene are SGHTA and FQGNSA.

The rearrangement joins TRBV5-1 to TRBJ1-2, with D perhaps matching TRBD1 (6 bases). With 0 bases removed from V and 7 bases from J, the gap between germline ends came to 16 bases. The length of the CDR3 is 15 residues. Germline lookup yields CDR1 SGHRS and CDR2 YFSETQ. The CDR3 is CASSLAAGASGGYTF. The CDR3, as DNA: TGCGCCAGCAGCTTGGCCGCGGGGGCTTCGGGTGGCTACACCTTC.

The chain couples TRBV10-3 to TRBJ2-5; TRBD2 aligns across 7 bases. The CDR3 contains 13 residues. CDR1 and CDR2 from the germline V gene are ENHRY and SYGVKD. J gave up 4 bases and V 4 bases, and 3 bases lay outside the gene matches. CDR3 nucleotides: TGTGCCATCAGTGGGGGGGGTGGAGAGACCCAGTACTTC. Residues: CAISGGGGETQYF.

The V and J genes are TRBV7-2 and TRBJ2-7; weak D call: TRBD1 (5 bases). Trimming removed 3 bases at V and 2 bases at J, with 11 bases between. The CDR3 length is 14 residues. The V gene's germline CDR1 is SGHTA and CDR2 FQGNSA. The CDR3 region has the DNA TGTGCCAGCAGCTTCAGGGATCCCGCCTACGAGCAGTACTTC. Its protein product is CASSFRDPAYEQYF.

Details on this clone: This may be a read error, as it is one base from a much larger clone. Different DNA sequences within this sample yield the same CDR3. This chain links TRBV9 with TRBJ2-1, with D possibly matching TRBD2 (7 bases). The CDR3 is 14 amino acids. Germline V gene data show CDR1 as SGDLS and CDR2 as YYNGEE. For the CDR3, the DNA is TGTGCCAGCAGCGCTGGCGGGGGCTACAATGAGCAATTCTTC. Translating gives CASSAGGGYNEQFF.

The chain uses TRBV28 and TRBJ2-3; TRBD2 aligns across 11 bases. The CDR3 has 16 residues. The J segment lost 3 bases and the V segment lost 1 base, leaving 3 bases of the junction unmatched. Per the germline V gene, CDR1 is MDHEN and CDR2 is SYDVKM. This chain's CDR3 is CASSLLAGGLTDTQYF. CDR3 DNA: TGTGCCAGCAGTTTATTAGCGGGGGGGCTGACAGATACGCAGTATTTT.

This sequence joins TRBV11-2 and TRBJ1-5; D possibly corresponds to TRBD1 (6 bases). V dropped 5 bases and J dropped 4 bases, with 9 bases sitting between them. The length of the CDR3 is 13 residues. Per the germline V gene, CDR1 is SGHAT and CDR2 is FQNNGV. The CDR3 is CASSKDRNQPQHF. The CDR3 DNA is TGTGCCAGCAGCAAGGACAGAAATCAGCCCCAGCATTTT.

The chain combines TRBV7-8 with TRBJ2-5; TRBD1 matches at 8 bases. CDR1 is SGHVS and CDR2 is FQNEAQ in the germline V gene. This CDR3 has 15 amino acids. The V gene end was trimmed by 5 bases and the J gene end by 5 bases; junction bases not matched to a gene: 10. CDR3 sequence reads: CASSLRVDRAETQYF. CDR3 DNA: TGTGCCAGCAGCCTAAGAGTGGACAGGGCCGAGACCCAGTACTTC.

The CDR3 reads CASSQDRAYEQYF. The CDR3 region has the DNA TGTGCCAGCAGCCAAGACAGGGCCTACGAGCAGTACTTC. The V gene is TRBV3-1 (or the pseudogene TRBV3-2), the J gene TRBJ2-7; tentatively, D is TRBD1 (5 bases). Trimming left V 0 bases short and J 2 bases short, with 5 bases between. In germline, CDR1 is LGHDT, CDR2 YNNKEL (reference sequence). The CDR3 totals 13 residues.

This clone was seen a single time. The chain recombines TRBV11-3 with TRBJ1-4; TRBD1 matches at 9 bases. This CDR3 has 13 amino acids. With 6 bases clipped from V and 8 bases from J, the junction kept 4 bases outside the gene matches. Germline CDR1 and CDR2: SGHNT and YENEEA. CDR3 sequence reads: CASRDGQGEKLFF. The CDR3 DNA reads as TGTGCCAGCAGAGATGGACAGGGGGAAAAACTGTTTTTT.

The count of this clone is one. DNA of the CDR3: TGTGCCTGGGGGGCCGGGACATTGGGTACGAGCTCCTACAATGAGCAGTTCTTC. This codes for CAWGAGTLGTSSYNEQFF. The gene calls are TRBV30 and TRBJ2-1; a weak D match, TRBD1 (6 bases). The CDR3 runs to 18 residues. Trimming left V 5 bases short and J 0 bases short, with 23 bases between. The germline CDR1 and CDR2 sequences are GTSNPN and SVGIG (reference sequence).

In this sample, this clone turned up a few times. The CDR3 is CASSQAEGQVSQPQHF. DNA for the CDR3: TGCGCCAGCAGCCAAGCCGAGGGACAGGTTAGTCAGCCCCAGCATTTT. The rearrangement uses TRBV4-1 and TRBJ1-5; 8 bases line up with TRBD1. Losses at the gene ends were 1 base for V and 6 bases for J; bases not matched to a gene: 8. This CDR3 has 16 amino acids. Germline lookup yields CDR1 MGHRA and CDR2 YSYEKL.

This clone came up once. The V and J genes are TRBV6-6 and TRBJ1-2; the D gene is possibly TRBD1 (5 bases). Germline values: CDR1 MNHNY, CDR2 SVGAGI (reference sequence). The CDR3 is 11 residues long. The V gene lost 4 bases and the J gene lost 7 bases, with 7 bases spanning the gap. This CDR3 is CASSSRAGYTF. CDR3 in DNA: TGTGCCAGCAGTTCCAGGGCTGGCTACACCTTC.

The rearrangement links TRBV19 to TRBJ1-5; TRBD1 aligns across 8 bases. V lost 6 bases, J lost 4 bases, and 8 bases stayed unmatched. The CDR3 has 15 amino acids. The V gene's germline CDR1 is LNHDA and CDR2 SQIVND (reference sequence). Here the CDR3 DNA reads TGTGCCAGTAGCCTACAGGGGGTATCAAATCAGCCCCAGCATTTT. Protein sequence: CASSLQGVSNQPQHF. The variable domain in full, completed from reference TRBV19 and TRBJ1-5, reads DGGITQSPKYLFRKEGQNVTLSCEQNLNHDAMYWYRQDPGQGLRLIYYSQIVNDFQKGDIAEGYSVSREKKESFPLTVTSAQKNPTAFYLCASSLQGVSNQPQHFGDGTRLSIL.